This T cell receptor beta chain was sequenced during a study of T cells after posttransplantation cyclophosphamide. Study-level findings and limits: After PTCy, TRB diversity resembled that of CNI/methotrexate controls.

The assay was immunoSEQ multiplex PCR, and TCRdb's table has in-frame clones only and misses some. Observed in the sample are about 12,000 clones, none of them singletons. On the day of bone marrow donation, the related graft donor provided peripheral blood. A word on this clone: As yet, its antigen is unknown.

Trimming removed 5 bases from V and 2 bases from J, with 9 bases in between. The CDR3 sequence is 13 residues long. Per germline, CDR1 SGHTA and CDR2 FQGNSA. Sequencing was carried out using PBMCs. This receptor was taken from a woman in her thirties or forties in good health, CMV-negative, and a related stem cell transplant donor. The V gene is TRBV7-2, the J gene TRBJ1-2; D is uncertain. CDR3 nucleotides: TGTGCCAGCAGCCCGAGCATAAACTATGGCTACACCTTC. It translates to CASSPSINYGYTF.